These T cell receptor beta chains were read from a single sample in a study of shared clonotypes between healthy human individuals. The repertoire was sequenced with immunoSEQ multiplex PCR; TCRdb's copy has only in-frame clones and lacks some. In the table there are about 2.1 million clones, around 93% of which are singletons. Sequenced sample: naive CD8+ T cells from PBMCs. The receptors derive from a man aged 18 to 29 in good health. Some clones in this sample may be carry-over from other donors' samples. CDR3s include the opening cysteine and the closing phenylalanine or tryptophan. A D gene is named only where the DNA matches it firmly. Some rows mark clone size as missing; the rest say once, few, many or name a class of expanded clone.

>TRBV27|.|TRBJ1-2|TRBD1
TGTGCCAGCAGTTCACAGGGGTCCGGAGACTATGGCTACACCTTC
CASSSQGSGDYGYTF
>TRBV9|.|TRBJ1-2|.
TGTGCCAGCAGCCCGGGATTCGCTAACTATGGCTACACCTTC
CASSPGFANYGYTF
>TRBV13|.|TRBJ2-1|TRBD2
TGTGCCAGCAGCTCCAGACTAGCGGGAGGTAATGAGCAGTTCTTC
CASSSRLAGGNEQFF
>TRBV27|.|TRBJ2-3|TRBD2
TGTGCCAGCAGGCCTCTAGCGGGAGCGGTAGATACGCAGTATTTT
CASRPLAGAVDTQYF
>TRBV7-9|.|TRBJ1-5|.
TGTGCCACCAGATCAGGGGCCGGGCAGCCCCAGCATTTT
CATRSGAGQPQHF
>TRBV7-6|.|TRBJ2-7|.
TGTGCCAGCAGCTTAACGCTAGAGACCTACGAGCAGTACTTC
CASSLTLETYEQYF
>TRBV2|few|TRBJ1-4|.
TGTGCCAGCATCCCTACCGACCGATTAATGAGTGGACTGTTTTTT
CASIPTDRLMSGLFF
>TRBV6-5|.|TRBJ2-7|TRBD1
TGTGCCAGCAGTTACGACAGGGGGAACTACGAGCAGTACTTC
CASSYDRGNYEQYF
>TRBV20-1|.|TRBJ1-4|.
TGCAGTGCTAGCCACAATGAAAAACTGTTTTTT
CSASHNEKLFF
>TRBV6-1|.|TRBJ2-7|TRBD2
TGTGCCAGCAGTGAGGGGGGAGGGGCCCCCTACGAGCAGTACTTC
CASSEGGGAPYEQYF
>TRBV1|.|TRBJ2-1|.
TGCACCAGCAGCCCCGGGACTAGCGGGAGTTCTCCCCTGTACAATGAGCAGTTCTTC
CTSSPGTSGSSPLYNEQFF
>TRBV4-1|.|TRBJ2-3|.
TGCGCCAGCAGCCAAGCTTGGGACGGGCAGTATTTT
CASSQAWDGQYF
>TRBV28|.|TRBJ1-2|.
TGTGCCAGCAGTCCGCCGGGGTCAATCCGGGGGAACTATGGCTACACCTTC
CASSPPGSIRGNYGYTF
>TRBV4-1|.|TRBJ2-7|.
TGCGCCAGCAGCCAAGACAGGAGCGGACACTACGAGCAGTACTTC
CASSQDRSGHYEQYF